A single sample is the source of the 21 T cell receptor beta chains below, sequenced in a study of shared clonotypes between healthy human individuals (dated by TCRdb to the early 2020s). The library came from the immunoSEQ multiplex PCR assay. Held by TCRdb, this immuneACCESS table contains in-frame sequences only and omits some clones. Under half of the omission traces to an unresolved V gene where checked; the cause of the rest is unknown. This sample lists 800,000 to 950,000 clones; roughly 96% were detected once. Jointly, the top ten make up about 0.21% of the sample. CD8 naive samples were obtained by positive selection for CCR7 among CD45RO-negative cells, yielding a CD45RA+CCR7+ population from which TemRA cells were excluded. Material for sequencing was naive CD8+ T cells sorted from blood. The label giving this sample's cell subset or site can be read as: CD45RA+CCR7+. The receptor set was obtained from a man aged 25 to 45 in good health.

The chain links TRBV27 to TRBJ2-7; tentative D call: TRBD2 (5 bases). This CDR3 contains 13 residues. Per the germline V gene, CDR1 is MNHEY and CDR2 is SMNVEV (reference sequence). V dropped 5 bases and J dropped 3 bases, with 11 bases sitting between them. The CDR3 coding sequence is TGTGCCAGCAGTGGTGGGAGCGTCTACGAGCAGTACTTC. This encodes CASSGGSVYEQYF.

The rearrangement links TRBV27 to TRBJ2-2; D tentatively fits TRBD1 or TRBD2 (5 bases each). CDR3 size: 16 residues. Trimming took 5 bases from V and 1 from J, leaving 14 bases between them. Germline V CDR1 and CDR2: MNHEY, SMNVEV (reference sequence). Here the CDR3 reads CASSNLGDLNTGELFF. The CDR3 DNA reads TGTGCCAGCAGTAATCTGGGGGATTTGAACACCGGGGAGCTGTTTTTT.

V and J are TRBV11-2 and TRBJ1-2, with TRBD1 as a possible D gene (5 bases). The CDR3 runs to 17 residues. V dropped 4 bases and J dropped 1 base, with 19 bases sitting between them. CDR1 is SGHAT, CDR2 FQNNGV, per germline. The CDR3 DNA reads TGTGCCAGCAGCTACGGGAGGGGAGGCCCAAGTAACTATGGCTACACCTTC. This sequence encodes CASSYGRGGPSNYGYTF.

The chain has TRBV9 and TRBJ2-7; D is undetermined. CDR3 length equals 14 residues. The ends were cut back, 4 bases at V and 2 bases at J, with 13 bases in the middle. The germline CDR1 and CDR2 sequences are SGDLS and YYNGEE. CDR3 in amino acids: CASSPFTQTYEQYF. The CDR3 DNA follows: TGTGCCAGCAGCCCCTTCACCCAGACCTACGAGCAGTACTTC.

V is TRBV6-5 and J is TRBJ1-2, with 7 bases aligning to TRBD1. V lost 4 bases, J lost 7 bases, and 6 bases stayed unmatched. The CDR3 totals 13 residues. The V gene's germline CDR1 is MNHEY and CDR2 SVGAGI. CDR3 nucleotide sequence: TGTGCCAGCAGTTTCCAGGGGGTGAGTGGCTACACCTTC. Amino acid sequence: CASSFQGVSGYTF.

In regard to this clone: Other nucleotide sequences from this sample produce the same CDR3. This chain connects TRBV7-9 to TRBJ2-7, with D hard to call. V dropped 5 bases and J dropped 4 bases, with 6 bases sitting between them. The CDR3 runs 11 residues. CDR1 is SEHNR, CDR2 FQNEAQ, per germline (reference sequence). The CDR3 region has the DNA TGTGCCAGCAGCCCAGATTACGAGCAGTACTTC. It is translated as CASSPDYEQYF.

J is TRBJ2-7 and V is TRBV13; 12 bases fit TRBD2. CDR1 PRHDT and CDR2 FYEKMQ come from the germline V gene (reference sequence). There are 15 residues in the CDR3. V trimming: 4 bases; J trimming: 2 bases; junction bases outside the gene matches: 3. The CDR3 bases are TGTGCCAGCAGCTACCTAGCGGGAGGGCCCTACGAGCAGTACTTC. Encoded protein: CASSYLAGGPYEQYF. Using reference TRBV13 and TRBJ2-7 for the parts outside the CDR3, the full variable domain is AAGVIQSPRHLIKEKRETATLKCYPIPRHDTVYWYQQGPGQDPQFLISFYEKMQSDKGSIPDRFSAQQFSDYHSELNMSSLELGDSALYFCASSYLAGGPYEQYFGPGTRLTVT.

The CDR3 DNA is TGTGCCAGCAGTTTAAGAGCCATAGCGGTCTCTGGGGCCAACGTCCTGACTTTC. Translation: CASSLRAIAVSGANVLTF. The chain couples TRBV27 to TRBJ2-6; tentative D call: TRBD2 (6 bases). CDR1 is MNHEY and CDR2 is SMNVEV in the germline V gene (reference sequence). V dropped 2 bases and J dropped 0 bases, with 14 bases sitting between them. The CDR3 sequence is 18 residues long.

This clone was observed once. The V call is TRBV7-9, the J call TRBJ2-7; the match to TRBD2 covers 9 bases. Germline CDR1 is SEHNR and CDR2 is FQNEAQ (reference sequence). The CDR3 length is 17 residues. The V gene end was trimmed by 2 bases and the J gene end by 0 bases; junction bases not matched to a gene: 8. The CDR3 protein is CASSLLSGGISSYEQYF. CDR3 sequence (DNA): TGTGCCAGCAGCTTACTCAGCGGGGGGATCAGCTCCTACGAGCAGTACTTC.

V and J are TRBV6-5 and TRBJ2-2; 7 bases match TRBD2. Germline V CDR1 and CDR2: MNHEY, SVGAGI. The length of the CDR3 is 15 residues. V shed 7 bases, J shed 4 bases, and the junction held 9 bases outside the gene matches. The CDR3: CASTLAARGTGELFF. As DNA, the CDR3 is TGTGCCAGCACCCTAGCGGCGCGAGGCACCGGGGAGCTGTTTTTT.

V gene TRBV28 combines with J gene TRBJ2-7; D gene ambiguous. V shed 2 bases and J shed 0 bases, with 8 bases lying between them. The CDR3 has 14 amino acids. In germline, CDR1 is MDHEN, CDR2 SYDVKM. This chain's CDR3 is CASSLGPTSYEQYF. The CDR3 DNA reads as TGTGCCAGCAGTTTAGGACCTACCTCCTACGAGCAGTACTTC.

The gene calls are TRBV9 and TRBJ2-1; tentative D call: TRBD1 (7 bases). Germline V gene data show CDR1 as SGDLS and CDR2 as YYNGEE. The CDR3 has 15 residues. The V gene lost 4 bases and the J gene lost 5 bases, with 16 bases spanning the gap. The CDR3 coding sequence is TGTGCCAGCAGCAGGGGGGACAGACCAAACAATGAGCAGTTCTTC. Translation gives CASSRGDRPNNEQFF. Full variable domain (missing parts from reference TRBV9 and TRBJ2-1): DSGVTQTPKHLITATGQRVTLRCSPRSGDLSVYWYQQSLDQGLQFLIQYYNGEERAKGNILERFSAQQFPDLHSELNLSSLELGDSALYFCASSRGDRPNNEQFFGPGTRLTVL.

The sample holds one count of this clone. The chain has TRBV2 and TRBJ1-5, with a tentative D call TRBD1 (6 bases). Germline V gene data show CDR1 as SNHLY and CDR2 as FYNNEI. This CDR3 region has 13 residues. V shed 2 bases and J shed 5 bases, with 7 bases lying between them. The CDR3 is CASSEWGHQPQHF. The CDR3, as DNA: TGTGCCAGCAGTGAATGGGGGCATCAGCCCCAGCATTTT. Full variable domain (remainder filled in from reference TRBV2 and TRBJ1-5): EPEVTQTPSHQVTQMGQEVILRCVPISNHLYFYWYRQILGQKVEFLVSFYNNEISEKSEIFDDQFSVERPDGSNFTLKIRSTKLEDSAMYFCASSEWGHQPQHFGDGTRLSIL.

The rearrangement uses TRBV7-9 and TRBJ2-5; D may be TRBD2 (5 bases). V was cut by 5 bases and J by 2 bases, with 15 bases left in between. Per the germline V gene, CDR1 is SEHNR and CDR2 is FQNEAQ (reference sequence). This CDR3 has 15 residues. The CDR3 protein is CASSDYSGEQETQYF. The CDR3 nucleotides read TGTGCCAGCAGCGACTACTCCGGGGAACAAGAGACCCAGTACTTC.

V usage is TRBV11-3 and J usage is TRBJ2-1; tentative D call: TRBD1 (5 bases). V lost 5 bases to trimming and J lost 9 bases, with 11 bases between them. CDR1 and CDR2 from the germline V gene are SGHNT and YENEEA. This CDR3 spans 12 amino acids. CDR3 nucleotide sequence: TGTGCCAGCAGCCCGGGTGACAGTGAGCAGTTCTTC. Residues: CASSPGDSEQFF.

The chain couples TRBV28 to TRBJ2-1; tentative D call: TRBD2 (6 bases). The ends were cut back, 4 bases at V and 1 base at J, with 8 bases in the middle. Germline V gene sequence: CDR1 MDHEN, CDR2 SYDVKM. The CDR3 covers 14 residues. The CDR3 DNA sequence: TGTGCCAGCAGTTGGAGGGTTTCCTACAATGAGCAGTTCTTC. Translated: CASSWRVSYNEQFF.

The rearrangement joins TRBV7-2 to TRBJ2-7; no definite D call. Germline V gene data show CDR1 as SGHTA and CDR2 as FQGNSA. The CDR3 totals 14 residues. Trimming stripped 6 bases from V and 2 bases from J, with 14 bases between. This CDR3 reads CASRMSSGPYEQYF. The CDR3 bases are TGTGCCAGCAGGATGAGTAGTGGACCCTACGAGCAGTACTTC.

The rearrangement uses TRBV29-1 and TRBJ2-1; TRBD2 aligns across 10 bases. The J segment lost 5 bases and the V segment lost 2 bases, leaving 18 bases of the junction unmatched. The CDR3 length is 19 residues. Germline values: CDR1 SQVTM, CDR2 ANQGSEA. The CDR3 protein is CSVEIRWDPGLADNNEQFF. CDR3 bases: TGCAGCGTTGAAATTAGATGGGACCCAGGACTAGCGGACAACAATGAGCAGTTCTTC.

This chain connects TRBV14 to TRBJ1-1; tentatively, D is TRBD1 (5 bases). Germline values: CDR1 SGHDN, CDR2 FVKESK. Deletions cut 4 bases from V and 0 bases from J, with 21 bases between. The CDR3 covers 18 residues. The CDR3 sequence is CASSPYGAPGGLNTEAFF. DNA for the CDR3: TGTGCCAGCAGCCCATACGGAGCCCCGGGGGGGTTGAACACTGAAGCTTTCTTT.

The chain links TRBV9 to TRBJ2-3; D is unresolved. Trimming stripped 2 bases from V and 2 bases from J, with 12 bases between. Germline V lookup: CDR1 SGDLS, CDR2 YYNGEE. The CDR3 extends over 15 amino acids. The chain's CDR3 is CASSVGQLNTDTQYF. The CDR3, as DNA: TGTGCCAGCAGCGTTGGCCAGCTTAACACAGATACGCAGTATTTT.

The CDR3 sequence is CASKPLAGAYEQYF. In DNA, the CDR3 is TGTGCCAGCAAACCCCTAGCGGGAGCCTACGAGCAGTACTTC. The chain combines TRBV28 with TRBJ2-7, with TRBD2 matching 10 bases. This CDR3 contains 14 residues. CDR1 and CDR2 (germline): MDHEN, SYDVKM. The V and J ends lost 7 bases and 2 bases, in that order; junction bases with no gene match: 5.